The next 28 T cell receptor beta chains were all read from a single sample in a study of CXCR3-negative and CXCR3-positive naive CD8 T cells. The antigens for these receptors are not known. Study-level findings and limits: In CXCR3-positive naive cells, the TRB CDR3s were more hydrophobic than in CXCR3-negative naive cells.

5' RACE that incorporated UMI labels was used to prepare the TRB cDNA libraries. Using the 5' RACE reads, TCRdb records one entry per CDR3 protein without DNA. Here the sample table reports around 84,000 distinct CDR3 sequences. The sequenced sample consisted of naive CXCR3+ CD8+ T cells from blood. The subset was: CD45RO-CCR7+CD27+CD95- naive CD8+ T cells expressing CXCR3 (TNR3+). These receptors were taken from a human donor in good health. Some clones in this sample may be carry-over from other donors' samples.

The chain couples TRBV20-1 to TRBJ2-5; lacking DNA, the TRBD2 call made by TCRdb goes unchecked. This CDR3 is 13 amino acids long. CDR1 is DFQATT and CDR2 is SNEGSKA in the germline V gene (reference sequence). Here the CDR3 reads CSATIGEQETQYF.

V is TRBV13 and J is TRBJ2-7. Germline CDR1 and CDR2: PRHDT and FYEKMQ (reference sequence). The CDR3 extends over 15 amino acids. CDR3 in amino acids: CASSSGTSDSYEQYF. The variable domain in full, completed from reference TRBV13 and TRBJ2-7, reads AAGVIQSPRHLIKEKRETATLKCYPIPRHDTVYWYQQGPGQDPQFLISFYEKMQSDKGSIPDRFSAQQFSDYHSELNMSSLELGDSALYFCASSSGTSDSYEQYFGPGTRLTVT.

CDR3 sequence reads: CASSVRTYSNQPQHF. The chain is built from TRBV2 and TRBJ1-5. Germline V lookup: CDR1 SNHLY, CDR2 FYNNEI. CDR3 length: 15 amino acids.

V gene TRBV5-1 combines with J gene TRBJ1-6; TCRdb calls TRBD1, which cannot be checked without DNA. This CDR3 has 16 residues. Germline V gene sequence: CDR1 SGHRS, CDR2 YFSETQ. The CDR3 here is CASSRDWTGDNSPLHF.

The rearrangement uses TRBV6-4 and TRBJ2-2; TCRdb lists TRBD2, though no DNA is available to test this call. The CDR3 is made up of 16 amino acids. Germline assignment: CDR1 MRHNA and CDR2 SNTAGT. Here the CDR3 reads CASSEDSGGHAGELFF.

The chain employs TRBV20-1 and TRBJ1-2; TCRdb gives TRBD1 as the D gene, but with no DNA this cannot be confirmed. This CDR3 is built from 17 residues. Germline CDR1 reads DFQATT; CDR2 reads SNEGSKA (reference sequence). CDR3 sequence: CSARLTGTGGKRSGYTF.

V is TRBV12-3 or TRBV12-4 and J is TRBJ2-3; checking the TCRdb D call of TRBD2 is not possible without DNA. This CDR3 is built from 16 residues. The CDR3 protein is CASSPAGLAGGDTQYF.

The chain combines TRBV29-1 with TRBJ2-2; TCRdb returns TRBD2, unconfirmable since there is no DNA. Germline V gene lookup returns CDR1 SQVTM and CDR2 ANQGSEA. The CDR3 length is 18 residues. Here the CDR3 reads CSVAGLAGGPTNTGELFF.

CDR3 protein: CASSVDGATTGELFF. The chain combines TRBV9 with TRBJ2-2. Per germline, CDR1 SGDLS and CDR2 YYNGEE. CDR3 length equals 15 residues.

This chain links TRBV4-3 with TRBJ2-7; the D call of TRBD1 rests on TCRdb alone, since no DNA is present to check it. The CDR3 sequence is 16 residues long. Germline-derived CDR1 and CDR2 are LGHNA and YSLEER. CDR3 sequence: CASSQDRSGQIYEQYF.

The V gene is TRBV10-3, the J gene TRBJ1-2; the TCRdb call, TRBD1, lacks DNA for checking. Looked up from germline, CDR1 is ENHRY and CDR2 is SYGVKD. The CDR3 length is 15 residues. CDR3 amino acids: CAISAKGGINYGYTF.

The chain employs TRBV14 and TRBJ1-4. The CDR3 has 16 residues. Germline CDR1 reads SGHDN; CDR2 reads FVKESK. CDR3 region: CASSPTGGATNEKLFF.

This chain links TRBV12-2 with TRBJ1-1. TRBV12-2 is noted as a pseudogene. This CDR3 region has 15 residues. The CDR3 region is CASRLNEAGSAEAFF.

This rearrangement joins TRBV7-6 to TRBJ1-1; there is no DNA to check the TCRdb D call of TRBD1. Germline loops: CDR1 SGHVS, CDR2 FNYEAQ. The CDR3 runs to 14 residues. CDR3 amino acids: CASSLGGQGTEAFF.

V is TRBV28 and J is TRBJ2-7; TCRdb lists TRBD1, though no DNA is available to test this call. CDR1 is MDHEN, CDR2 SYDVKM, per germline. The length of the CDR3 is 14 residues. CDR3 sequence reads: CASSIPGQGYEQYF.

The rearrangement joins TRBV4-2 to TRBJ1-1. Germline CDR1 reads LGHNA; CDR2 reads YNFKEQ. This CDR3 region has 14 residues. CDR3 sequence reads: CASSQETDNTEAFF.

The chain employs TRBV7-8 and TRBJ2-5; TCRdb returns TRBD2, unconfirmable since there is no DNA. This CDR3 contains 15 residues. CDR1 and CDR2 (germline): SGHVS, FQNEAQ. This CDR3 reads CASRTSARPQETQYF.

V is TRBV25-1 and J is TRBJ1-2. This CDR3 region has 13 residues. Germline values: CDR1 MGHDK, CDR2 SYGVNS. The CDR3 reads CASSELPNYGYTF.

The rearrangement joins TRBV5-1 to TRBJ2-7; there is no DNA to check the TCRdb D call of TRBD1. The CDR3 is 14 residues long. The germline gives CDR1 SGHRS, CDR2 YFSETQ. The CDR3 sequence is CASSPGTGYNEQYF.

This chain connects TRBV29-1 to TRBJ1-1; TCRdb's D gene call, TRBD1, goes unchecked for lack of DNA. Per germline, CDR1 SQVTM and CDR2 ANQGSEA. The CDR3 runs to 13 residues. This chain's CDR3 is CSVPGQGLTEAFF.

This chain joins TRBV5-4 and TRBJ2-7. The CDR3 contains 13 residues. The V gene's germline CDR1 is SGHNT and CDR2 YYREEE (reference sequence). The CDR3 loop is CASSSKSGYEQYF.

The chain uses TRBV4-3 and TRBJ2-7; checking the TCRdb D call of TRBD1 is not possible without DNA. Germline values: CDR1 LGHNA, CDR2 YSLEER. CDR3 length: 15 amino acids. This CDR3 is CASSQEWTGGYEQYF.

The chain uses TRBV2 and TRBJ2-7. Germline values: CDR1 SNHLY, CDR2 FYNNEI. This CDR3 spans 12 amino acids. The CDR3 reads CAWKTDLYEQYF.

This chain links TRBV7-9 with TRBJ2-2. This CDR3 contains 13 residues. The germline V gene encodes CDR1 SEHNR and CDR2 FQNEAQ (reference sequence). The CDR3 here is CASNGKVTGELFF.

The CDR3 loop reads CASSLGLAGANEQFF. The V gene is TRBV12-3 or TRBV12-4, the J gene TRBJ2-1; TCRdb returns TRBD1, unconfirmable since there is no DNA. The CDR3 covers 15 residues.

CDR3: CATSLGLSSYNEQFF. V gene TRBV15 combines with J gene TRBJ2-1; TCRdb indicates TRBD2, and absent DNA this call remains unverified. Germline V gene data show CDR1 as LNHNV and CDR2 as YYDKDF (reference sequence). The CDR3 length is 15 residues.

J is TRBJ2-2 and V is TRBV12-3 or TRBV12-4; the TCRdb D gene call, TRBD2, has no DNA to confirm it. This CDR3 has 13 amino acids. The CDR3 region is CASSLRVAGELFF.

The chain employs TRBV20-1 and TRBJ2-7; without DNA, the TCRdb call of TRBD1 cannot be checked. This CDR3 spans 13 amino acids. Germline CDR1 is DFQATT and CDR2 is SNEGSKA (reference sequence). The CDR3 protein is CSARPRPSNEQYF.